The clone carrying this T cell receptor beta chain came up a few times. It was with unique molecular identifiers that the TCRbeta library was prepared. TCRdb passed the PCR reads through MiXCR, listing each CDR3 protein once. Of about 900,000 distinct CDR3 sequences in the sample, about 29% are singletons; the top ten hold 25% to 35%. The sample is drawn from a study of T-cell reconstitution after alpha-beta-depleted transplantation in children. This CDR3 contains 16 residues. The V gene lost 0 bases and the J gene lost 0 bases, with 12 bases spanning the gap. Looked up from germline, CDR1 is SGDLS and CDR2 is YYNGEE.

The sequence derives from a boy in the first two years of life who had a stem cell transplant for SCID, so the T cells may come from the graft donor. This chain joins TRBV9 and TRBJ1-1; D remains ambiguous. The sample was PBMCs, mostly from graft donor cells, taken 360 days after TCRalphabeta/CD19-depleted stem cell transplant. CDR3 sequence: CASSVVGLGMNTEAFF. The CDR3 coding sequence is TGTGCCAGCAGCGTAGTCGGTTTGGGGATGAACACTGAAGCTTTCTTT.